These 2 T cell receptor beta chains were sequenced from one sample in a study of blood T cells in healthy people across ages. PCR was performed a second time for about 7 to 12 cycles using a sample-barcoded 5' primer and a J-beta primer mix. TCRdb ran MiXCR on the 5' RACE reads and lists one entry per CDR3 protein. The top ten hold about 54% of the sample, which has a few hundred thousand distinct CDR3 sequences, about 49% seen once. Sample: blood. These receptors were obtained from a man in his fifties or sixties in good health.

The CDR3 DNA reads as TGTGCCAGCAGTGATCTAGCGGGAGGGCTGGGCGATACGCAGTATTTT. Protein product: CASSDLAGGLGDTQYF. The V and J genes are TRBV2 and TRBJ2-3; 12 bases align to TRBD2. The CDR3 runs to 16 residues. Germline V gene lookup returns CDR1 SNHLY and CDR2 FYNNEI. V dropped 3 bases and J dropped 6; count of bases not matched to a gene: 7.

This clonotype was observed many times. V gene TRBV5-1 combines with J gene TRBJ2-5, with 8 nucleotides matching TRBD2. The V and J ends lost 5 bases and 2 bases, in that order; junction bases with no gene match: 8. This CDR3 is built from 15 residues. From germline, CDR1 is SGHRS and CDR2 YFSETQ. CDR3 nucleotides: TGCGCCAGCAGTGGGAGCGGGAGACTACAAGAGACCCAGTACTTC. This gives the protein CASSGSGRLQETQYF. Looking up the rest from reference TRBV5-1 and TRBJ2-5 gives the full variable domain: KAGVTQTPRYLIKTRGQQVTLSCSPISGHRSVSWYQQTPGQGLQFLFEYFSETQRNKGNFPGRFSGRQFSNSRSEMNVSTLELGDSALYLCASSGSGRLQETQYFGPGTRLLVL.